The present T cell receptor (beta chain) was sequenced within a study of OX40 agonist ivuxolimab in advanced cancers. At the level of the study: Partial responses were achieved by three patients, one with hepatocellular carcinoma and two with cutaneous melanoma. Whole-study findings and limits: Fewer expanded clones were found on average in CD4+ than in CD8+ T cells. Within 6 weeks, CD4+ and CD8+ blood T cells expanded clonally at 0.1 to 3.0 mg/kg.

Patients with a history of autoimmune disease or on systemic immunosuppression were excluded. Trimming removed 2 bases at V and 7 bases at J, with 17 bases between. This CDR3 comprises 15 residues. Germline V CDR1 and CDR2: SNHLY, FYNNEI. Method: immunoSEQ multiplex PCR; TCRdb's copy keeps in-frame clones and lacks some. Among 73,000 or so clones listed, 80% to 90% were seen once. About this clone: Its target is not known.

The source is an adult with an advanced solid tumor such as melanoma, head and neck, liver or kidney cancer. The V gene is TRBV2, the J gene TRBJ1-2, with D tentatively TRBD1 (6 bases). Sequences were derived from CD4+ or CD8+ T cells sorted from blood, sampled in a trial of the OX40 agonist ivuxolimab. The CDR3 nucleotides read TGTGCCAGCAGTGAAACAGGGTCGGGGATGGGTGGCTACACCTTC. Encoded protein: CASSETGSGMGGYTF.